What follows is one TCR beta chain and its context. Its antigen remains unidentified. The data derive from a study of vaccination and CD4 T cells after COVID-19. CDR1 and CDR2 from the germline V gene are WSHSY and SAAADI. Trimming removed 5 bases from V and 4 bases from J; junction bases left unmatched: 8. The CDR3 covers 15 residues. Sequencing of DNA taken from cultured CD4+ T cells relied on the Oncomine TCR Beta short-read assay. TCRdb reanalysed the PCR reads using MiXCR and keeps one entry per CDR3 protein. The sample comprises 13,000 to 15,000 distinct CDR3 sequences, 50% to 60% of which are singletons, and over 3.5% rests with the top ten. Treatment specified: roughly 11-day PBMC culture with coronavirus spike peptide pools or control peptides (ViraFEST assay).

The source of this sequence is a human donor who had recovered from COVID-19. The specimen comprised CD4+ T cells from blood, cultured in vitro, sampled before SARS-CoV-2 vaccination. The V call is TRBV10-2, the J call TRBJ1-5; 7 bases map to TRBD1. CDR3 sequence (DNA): TGCGCCAGCAGTATGTCCCGGGACAGAAATCAGCCCCAGCATTTT. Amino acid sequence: CASSMSRDRNQPQHF.